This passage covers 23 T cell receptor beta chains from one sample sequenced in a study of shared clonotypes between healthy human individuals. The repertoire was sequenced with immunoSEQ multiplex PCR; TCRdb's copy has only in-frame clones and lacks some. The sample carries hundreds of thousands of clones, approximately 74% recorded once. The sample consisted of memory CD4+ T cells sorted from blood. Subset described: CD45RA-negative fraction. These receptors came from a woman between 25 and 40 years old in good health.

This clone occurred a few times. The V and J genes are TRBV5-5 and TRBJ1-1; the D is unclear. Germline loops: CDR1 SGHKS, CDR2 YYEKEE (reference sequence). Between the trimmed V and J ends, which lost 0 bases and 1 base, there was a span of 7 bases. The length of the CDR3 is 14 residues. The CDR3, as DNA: TGTGCCAGCAGCTTGGATCGGGGGAACACTGAAGCTTTCTTT. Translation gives CASSLDRGNTEAFF.

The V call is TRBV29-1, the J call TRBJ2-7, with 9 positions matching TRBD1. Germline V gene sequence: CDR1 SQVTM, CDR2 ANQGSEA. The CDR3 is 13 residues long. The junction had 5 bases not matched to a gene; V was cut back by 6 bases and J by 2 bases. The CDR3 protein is CSVRQGETYEQYF. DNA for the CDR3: TGCAGCGTCAGACAGGGGGAAACCTACGAGCAGTACTTC.

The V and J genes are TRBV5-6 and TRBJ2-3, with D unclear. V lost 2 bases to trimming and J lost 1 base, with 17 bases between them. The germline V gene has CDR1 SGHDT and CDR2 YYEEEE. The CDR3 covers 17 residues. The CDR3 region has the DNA TGTGCCAGCAGCTTACCGGGCCCCCCATCCGGCACAGATACGCAGTATTTT. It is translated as CASSLPGPPSGTDTQYF. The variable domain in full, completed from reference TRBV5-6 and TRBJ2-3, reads DAGVTQSPTHLIKTRGQQVTLRCSPKSGHDTVSWYQQALGQGPQFIFQYYEEEERQRGNFPDRFSGHQFPNYSSELNVNALLLGDSALYLCASSLPGPPSGTDTQYFGPGTRLTVL.

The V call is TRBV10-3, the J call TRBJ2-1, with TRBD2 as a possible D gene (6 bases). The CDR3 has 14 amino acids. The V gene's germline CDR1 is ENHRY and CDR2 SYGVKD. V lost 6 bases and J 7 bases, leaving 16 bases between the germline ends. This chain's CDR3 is CAISPGTGVNEQFF. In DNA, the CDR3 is TGTGCCATCAGCCCCGGGACGGGGGTAAATGAGCAGTTCTTC.

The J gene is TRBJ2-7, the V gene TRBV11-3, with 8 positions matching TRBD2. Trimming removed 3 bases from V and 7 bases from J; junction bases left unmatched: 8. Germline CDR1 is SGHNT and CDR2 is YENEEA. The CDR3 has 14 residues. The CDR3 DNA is TGTGCCAGCAGCTTGGGAGCGGGAGTGGGGGAGCAGTACTTC. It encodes CASSLGAGVGEQYF. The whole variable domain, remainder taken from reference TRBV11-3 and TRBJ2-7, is EAGVVQSPRYKIIEKKQPVAFWCNPISGHNTLYWYLQNLGQGPELLIRYENEEAVDDSQLPKDRFSAERLKGVDSTLKIQPAELGDSAVYLCASSLGAGVGEQYFGPGTRLTVT.

CDR3 residues: CASSTGLAGPDTQYF. CDR3 sequence (DNA): TGCGCCAGCAGCACCGGACTAGCAGGTCCAGATACGCAGTATTTT. This chain joins TRBV5-1 and TRBJ2-3; 8 bases align to TRBD2. With V trimmed by 4 bases and J by 4 bases, 8 bases remained unmatched. This CDR3 comprises 15 residues. Per germline, CDR1 SGHRS and CDR2 YFSETQ.

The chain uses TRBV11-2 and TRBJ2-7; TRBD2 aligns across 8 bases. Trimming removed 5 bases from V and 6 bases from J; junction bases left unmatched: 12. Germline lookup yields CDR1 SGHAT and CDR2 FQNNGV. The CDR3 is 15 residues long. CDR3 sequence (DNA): TGTGCCAGCAGCCCAGGACTAGCAAGGATTGCCGAGCAGTACTTC. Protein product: CASSPGLARIAEQYF.

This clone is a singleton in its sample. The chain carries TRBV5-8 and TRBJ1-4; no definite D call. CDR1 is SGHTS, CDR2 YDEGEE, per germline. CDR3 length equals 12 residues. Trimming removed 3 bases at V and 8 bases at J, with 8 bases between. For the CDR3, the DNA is TGTGCCAGCAGCTCGGGCCTAGAAAAACTGTTTTTT. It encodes CASSSGLEKLFF.

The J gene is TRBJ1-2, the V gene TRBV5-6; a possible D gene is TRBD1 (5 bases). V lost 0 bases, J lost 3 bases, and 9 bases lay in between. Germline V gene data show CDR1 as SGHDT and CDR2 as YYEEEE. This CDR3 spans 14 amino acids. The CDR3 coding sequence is TGTGCCAGCAGCTTGGTCACAGGCGACTATGGCTACACCTTC. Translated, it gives CASSLVTGDYGYTF.

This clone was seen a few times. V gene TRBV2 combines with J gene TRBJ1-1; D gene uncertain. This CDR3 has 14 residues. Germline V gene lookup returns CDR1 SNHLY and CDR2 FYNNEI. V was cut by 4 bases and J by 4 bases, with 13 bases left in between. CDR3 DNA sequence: TGTGCCAGCAGTGTCGCCTTCACTACCACTGAAGCTTTCTTT. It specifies CASSVAFTTTEAFF. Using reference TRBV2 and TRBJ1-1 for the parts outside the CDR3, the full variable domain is EPEVTQTPSHQVTQMGQEVILRCVPISNHLYFYWYRQILGQKVEFLVSFYNNEISEKSEIFDDQFSVERPDGSNFTLKIRSTKLEDSAMYFCASSVAFTTTEAFFGQGTRLTVV.

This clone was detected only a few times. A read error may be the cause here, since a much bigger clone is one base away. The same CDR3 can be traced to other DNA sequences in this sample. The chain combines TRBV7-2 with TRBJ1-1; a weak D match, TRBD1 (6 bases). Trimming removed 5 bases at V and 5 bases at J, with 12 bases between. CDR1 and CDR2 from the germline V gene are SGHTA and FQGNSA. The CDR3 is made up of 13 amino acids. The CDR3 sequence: CASSIQGDTEAFF. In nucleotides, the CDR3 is TGTGCCAGCAGCATACAGGGAGATACTGAAGCTTTCTTT. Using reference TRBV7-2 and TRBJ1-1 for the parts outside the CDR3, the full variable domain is GAGVSQSPSNKVTEKGKDVELRCDPISGHTALYWYRQSLGQGLEFLIYFQGNSAPDKSGLPSDRFSAERTGGSVSTLTIQRTQQEDSAVYLCASSIQGDTEAFFGQGTRLTVV.

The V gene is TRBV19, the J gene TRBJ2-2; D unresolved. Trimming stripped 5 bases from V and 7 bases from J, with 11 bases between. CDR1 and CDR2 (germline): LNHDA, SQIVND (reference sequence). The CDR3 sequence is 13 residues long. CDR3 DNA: TGTGCCAGTAGTGGGTTACTGGGCGGGGAGCTGTTTTTT. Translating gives CASSGLLGGELFF.

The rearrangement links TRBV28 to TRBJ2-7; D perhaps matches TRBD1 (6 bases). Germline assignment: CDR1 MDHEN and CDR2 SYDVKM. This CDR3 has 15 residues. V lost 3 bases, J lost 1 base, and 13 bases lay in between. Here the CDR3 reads CASSFRQGWSYEQYF. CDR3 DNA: TGTGCCAGCAGTTTCAGGCAGGGGTGGTCCTACGAGCAGTACTTC. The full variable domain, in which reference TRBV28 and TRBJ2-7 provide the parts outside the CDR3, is DVKVTQSSRYLVKRTGEKVFLECVQDMDHENMFWYRQDPGLGLRLIYFSYDVKMKEKGDIPEGYSVSREKKERFSLILESASTNQTSMYLCASSFRQGWSYEQYFGPGTRLTVT.

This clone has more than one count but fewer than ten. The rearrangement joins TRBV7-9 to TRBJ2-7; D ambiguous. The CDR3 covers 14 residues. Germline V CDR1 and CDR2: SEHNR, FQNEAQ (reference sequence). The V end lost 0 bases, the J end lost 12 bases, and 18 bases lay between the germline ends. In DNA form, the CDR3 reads TGTGCCAGCAGCTTAGCGCAACCACTCTCAAACACGTACTTC. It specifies CASSLAQPLSNTYF.

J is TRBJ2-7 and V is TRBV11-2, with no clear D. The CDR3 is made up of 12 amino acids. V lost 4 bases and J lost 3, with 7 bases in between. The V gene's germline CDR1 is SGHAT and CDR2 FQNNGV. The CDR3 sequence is CASSWALYEQYF. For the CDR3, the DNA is TGTGCCAGCAGCTGGGCCCTCTACGAGCAGTACTTC.

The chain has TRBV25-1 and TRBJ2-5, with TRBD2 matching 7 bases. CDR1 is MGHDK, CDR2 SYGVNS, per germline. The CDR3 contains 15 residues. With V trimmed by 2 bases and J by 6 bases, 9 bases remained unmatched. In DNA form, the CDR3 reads TGTGCCAGCAGTGAAGAGGGCCTGGGGGGGAAGACCCAGTACTTC. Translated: CASSEEGLGGKTQYF.

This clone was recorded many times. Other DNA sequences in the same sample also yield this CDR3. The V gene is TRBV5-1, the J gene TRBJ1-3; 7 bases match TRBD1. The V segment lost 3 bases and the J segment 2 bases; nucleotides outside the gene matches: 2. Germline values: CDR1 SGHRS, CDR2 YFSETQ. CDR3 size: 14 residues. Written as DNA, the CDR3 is TGCGCCAGCAGCTCCGGGACAGCTGGAAACACCATATATTTT. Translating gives CASSSGTAGNTIYF.

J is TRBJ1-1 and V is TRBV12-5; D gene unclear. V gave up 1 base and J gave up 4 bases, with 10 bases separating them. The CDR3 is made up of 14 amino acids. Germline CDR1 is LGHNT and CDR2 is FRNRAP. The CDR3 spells CASGLGPVGTEAFF. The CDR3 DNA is TGTGCTAGTGGTTTGGGACCTGTGGGCACTGAAGCTTTCTTT.

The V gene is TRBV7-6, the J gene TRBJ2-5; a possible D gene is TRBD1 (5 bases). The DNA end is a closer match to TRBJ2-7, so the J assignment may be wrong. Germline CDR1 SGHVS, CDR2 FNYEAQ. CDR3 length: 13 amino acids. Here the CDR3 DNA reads TGTGCCAGCAGCTTACAGGGTATCCACGAGCAGTACTTC. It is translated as CASSLQGIHEQYF.

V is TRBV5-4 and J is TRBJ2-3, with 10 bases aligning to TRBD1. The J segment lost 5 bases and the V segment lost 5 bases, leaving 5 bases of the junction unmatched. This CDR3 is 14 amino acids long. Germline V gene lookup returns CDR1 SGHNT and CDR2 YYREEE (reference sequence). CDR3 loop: CASRRDRGKDTQYF. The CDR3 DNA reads TGTGCCAGCAGACGGGACAGGGGTAAAGATACGCAGTATTTT.

The CDR3 coding sequence is TGTGCCAGCAGTGATCTCGGGAGTTGGGGACGCGAGCAGTACTTC. This gives the protein CASSDLGSWGREQYF. The chain is built from TRBV2 and TRBJ2-7, with D perhaps matching TRBD2 (6 bases). Trimming took 3 bases from V and 6 from J, leaving 18 bases between them. The V gene's germline CDR1 is SNHLY and CDR2 FYNNEI. The CDR3 extends over 15 amino acids.

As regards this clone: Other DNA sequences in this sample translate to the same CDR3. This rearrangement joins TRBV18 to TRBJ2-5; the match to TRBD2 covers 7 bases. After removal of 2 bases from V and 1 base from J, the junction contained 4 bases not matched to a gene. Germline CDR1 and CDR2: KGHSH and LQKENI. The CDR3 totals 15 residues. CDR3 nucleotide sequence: TGTGCCAGCTCACCATCCCCTAGCGGCCAAGAGACCCAGTACTTC. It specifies CASSPSPSGQETQYF.

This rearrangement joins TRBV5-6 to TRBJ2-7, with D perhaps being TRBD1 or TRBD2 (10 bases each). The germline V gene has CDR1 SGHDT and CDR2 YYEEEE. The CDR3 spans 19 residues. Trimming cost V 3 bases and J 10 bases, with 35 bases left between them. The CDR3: CASSSWGTGVLAGAARQYF. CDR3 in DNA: TGTGCCAGCAGCTCTTGGGGGACAGGGGTTCTAGCGGGAGCGGCCCGACAGTACTTC. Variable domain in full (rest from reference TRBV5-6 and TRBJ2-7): DAGVTQSPTHLIKTRGQQVTLRCSPKSGHDTVSWYQQALGQGPQFIFQYYEEEERQRGNFPDRFSGHQFPNYSSELNVNALLLGDSALYLCASSSWGTGVLAGAARQYFGPGTRLTVT.